This TCR beta chain was sequenced during a study of CD8 T cells in ankylosing spondylitis. Broader study findings: Relatively rare in peripheral blood, disease-linked clones were also CD8+. Enrichment of disease-linked clones was reportedly significant in matched ankylosing spondylitis synovial fluid.

This CDR3 has 13 amino acids. V lost 7 bases to trimming and J lost 6 bases; unmatched junction nucleotides: 11. Germline V lookup: CDR1 SQVTM, CDR2 ANQGSEA. Many counts were recorded for this clonotype. Its cognate antigen is unknown. A single record per CDR3 protein comes from TCRdb applying MiXCR to the 5' RACE reads. The table has 90,000 to 100,000 distinct CDR3 sequences, roughly 8.3% seen once. The chain links TRBV29-1 to TRBJ1-2, with TRBD1 matching over 7 bases. The origin of this receptor is a male donor with ankylosing spondylitis or in good health (not recorded which). The sequencing sample was made of blood, either unsorted or a sorted T cell fraction (not recorded which). CDR3 loop: CSARTGLLDGYTF. In DNA form, the CDR3 reads TGCAGCGCTCGGACAGGCCTTCTTGATGGCTACACCTTC.